This TCR beta chain originates from a study of cytomegalovirus exposure and HLA in healthy donors. This clone was seen a handful of times. Its matching antigen is unknown. A multiplex PCR was run with 60 Vbeta primers and 13 Jbeta primers. Sequencing was performed with immunoSEQ multiplex PCR; in TCRdb, only in-frame clones are kept and a portion is missing. The table records fewer than 250,000 clones, 75% to 90% of them present only once. The CDR3 is 14 residues long. J gave up 6 bases and V 5 bases, and 4 bases lay outside the gene matches. Germline-derived CDR1 and CDR2 are MNHNS and SASEGT. Study-level points and caveats: In a later analysis, an Asian-associated ancestry cluster reportedly showed fewer N-insertions than the approximately 610-donor mean. Analysis performed later showed TCR beta chains linked to HLA being more clonally expanded than equally common others.

This clonotype was sampled from a boy younger than 10 in good health and CMV-seronegative. Sample: PBMCs. This chain links TRBV6-1 with TRBJ2-5, with 12 nucleotides matching TRBD2. In nucleotides, the CDR3 is TGTGCCAGCAGTCTCGGACTAGCGGGGCAGACCCAGTACTTC. It specifies CASSLGLAGQTQYF.